Listed here is a single T cell receptor beta chain. This sample was taken from a study of blood T cell repertoires in COVID-19. About the research overall: The study drew acute and convalescent COVID-19 samples from the United States, Italy and Spain. T cells, B-cell-depleted T cells, or PBMCs provided the cDNA or gDNA that served as material.

CDR3 length: 16 residues. The germline V and J ends were trimmed by 6 bases and 5 bases, with 23 bases remaining between them. Germline V gene data show CDR1 as SGDLS and CDR2 as YYNGEE. As processed by the authors: It was from reference gene primer amplification that nucleated cell counts were estimated. Profiled with immunoSEQ multiplex PCR; TCRdb holds only in-frame clones, not every one. Clone size and V and J calls were adopted from that table, with D and trimming inferred from the DNA. The repertoire includes more than 200,000 clones, 75% to 85% of them detected once, and about 7.2% sits in the top ten.

This clonotype originated in a woman aged 40 to 50 with acute COVID-19. This chain links TRBV9 with TRBJ1-2; a possible D gene is TRBD1 (6 bases). Sequenced input: PBMCs or T cells enriched from blood (not recorded which). CDR3 sequence reads: CASTPTGQGLFYGYTF. DNA for the CDR3: TGTGCCAGCACCCCCACCGGGCAGGGGCTCTTTTATGGCTACACCTTC.